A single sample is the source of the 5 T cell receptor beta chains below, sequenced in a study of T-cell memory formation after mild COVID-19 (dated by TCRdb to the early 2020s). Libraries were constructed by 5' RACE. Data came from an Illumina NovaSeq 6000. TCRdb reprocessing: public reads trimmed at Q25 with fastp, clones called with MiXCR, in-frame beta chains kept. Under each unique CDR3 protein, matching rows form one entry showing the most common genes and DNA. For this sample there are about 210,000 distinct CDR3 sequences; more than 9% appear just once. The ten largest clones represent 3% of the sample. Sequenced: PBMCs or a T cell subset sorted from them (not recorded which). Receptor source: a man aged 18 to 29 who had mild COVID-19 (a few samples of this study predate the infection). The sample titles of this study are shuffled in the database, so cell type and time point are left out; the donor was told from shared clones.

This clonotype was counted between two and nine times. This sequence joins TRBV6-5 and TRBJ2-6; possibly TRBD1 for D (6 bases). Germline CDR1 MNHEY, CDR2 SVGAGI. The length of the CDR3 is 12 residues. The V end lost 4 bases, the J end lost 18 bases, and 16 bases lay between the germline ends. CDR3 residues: CASSSNDRKWTF. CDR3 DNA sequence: TGTGCCAGCAGTTCCAACGACAGGAAATGGACTTTC.

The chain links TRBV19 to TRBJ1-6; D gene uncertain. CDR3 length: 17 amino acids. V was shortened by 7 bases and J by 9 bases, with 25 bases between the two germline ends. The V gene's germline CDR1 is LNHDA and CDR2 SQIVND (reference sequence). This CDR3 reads CASKGGKQSNEISPLHF. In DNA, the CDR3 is TGTGCCAGTAAAGGCGGGAAACAGTCGAACGAAATTTCACCCCTCCACTTT.

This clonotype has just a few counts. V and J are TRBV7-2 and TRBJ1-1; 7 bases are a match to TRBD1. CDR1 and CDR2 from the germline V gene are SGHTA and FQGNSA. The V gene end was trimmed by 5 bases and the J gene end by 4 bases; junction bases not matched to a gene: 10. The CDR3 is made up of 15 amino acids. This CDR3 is CASSPDRVTTTEAFF. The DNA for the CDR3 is TGTGCCAGCAGCCCAGACAGGGTAACGACCACTGAAGCTTTCTTT.

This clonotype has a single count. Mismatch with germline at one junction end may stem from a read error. The CDR3 DNA sequence: TGTGACAGCAGTGAGGAGGAGACCCAGTACTTC. It encodes CDSSEEETQYF. The chain carries TRBV2 and TRBJ2-5; D is unresolved. The CDR3 totals 11 residues. From germline, CDR1 is SNHLY and CDR2 FYNNEI.

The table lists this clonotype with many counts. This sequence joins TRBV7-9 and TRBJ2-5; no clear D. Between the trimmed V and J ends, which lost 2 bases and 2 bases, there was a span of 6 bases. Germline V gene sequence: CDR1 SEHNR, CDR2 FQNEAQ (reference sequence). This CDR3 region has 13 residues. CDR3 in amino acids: CASSLQRQETQYF. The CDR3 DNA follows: TGTGCCAGCAGCTTACAACGACAAGAGACCCAGTACTTC.